This paragraph reports one T cell receptor (beta chain). V was shortened by 0 bases and J by 6 bases, with 18 bases between the two germline ends. Looked up from germline, CDR1 is LGHNA and CDR2 is YSLEER. The CDR3 runs 17 residues. The data belong to a study of blood T cell repertoires in COVID-19. Overall study context: Acute-phase and convalescent COVID-19 samples originated in the United States, Italy and Spain. From T cells, B-cell-depleted T cells, or PBMCs came the material, which was cDNA or gDNA.

Authors' processing steps: Nucleated cell counts were estimated from reference gene primer amplification. TCRdb keeps only in-frame clones here, not all; method: immunoSEQ multiplex PCR. V and J calls and clone size follow that table, whereas D and trimming were derived from the DNA. Of hundreds of thousands of clones listed, about nine tenths are singletons. Material for sequencing was peripheral blood. This chain uses TRBV4-3 with TRBJ1-5, with D tentatively TRBD1 (5 bases). This TCR derives from a woman aged 25 to 39 with COVID-19, enrolled during active disease. The CDR3 DNA is TGCGCCAGCAGCCAAGAGAAACTGGGCAGGGCCGGTCAGCCCCAGCATTTT. Protein sequence: CASSQEKLGRAGQPQHF.